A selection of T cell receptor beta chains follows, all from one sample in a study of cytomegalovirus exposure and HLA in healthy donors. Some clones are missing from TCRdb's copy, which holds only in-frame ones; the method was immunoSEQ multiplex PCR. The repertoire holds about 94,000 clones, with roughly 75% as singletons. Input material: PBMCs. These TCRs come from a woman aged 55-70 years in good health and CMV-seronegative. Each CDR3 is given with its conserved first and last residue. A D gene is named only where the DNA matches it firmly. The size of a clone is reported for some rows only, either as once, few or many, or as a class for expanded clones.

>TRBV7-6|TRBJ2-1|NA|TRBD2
CASSPTSEVVGEQFF
TGTGCCAGCAGCCCGACTAGCGAGGTCGTGGGTGAGCAGTTCTTC
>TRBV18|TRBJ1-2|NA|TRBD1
CASSTTGEGYGYTF
TGTGCCAGCTCGACAACAGGGGAAGGCTATGGCTACACCTTC
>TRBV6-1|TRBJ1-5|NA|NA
CASRISVSNQPQHF
TGTGCCAGCAGGATATCGGTTAGCAATCAGCCCCAGCATTTT
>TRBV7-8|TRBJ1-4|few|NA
CASRQERTTNEKLFF
TGTGCCAGCAGACAGGAGCGAACAACTAATGAAAAACTGTTTTTT
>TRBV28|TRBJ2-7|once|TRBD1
CASSPFRDREKWWSYEQYF
TGTGCCAGCAGTCCTTTCCGGGACAGGGAGAAGTGGTGGTCCTACGAGCAGTACTTC
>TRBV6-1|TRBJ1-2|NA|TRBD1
CASMLDRGSGYTF
TGTGCCAGCATGCTGGACAGGGGCTCTGGCTACACCTTC
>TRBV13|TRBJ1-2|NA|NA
CASSSTLSNYGYTF
TGTGCCAGCAGCTCCACCCTAAGTAACTATGGCTACACCTTC
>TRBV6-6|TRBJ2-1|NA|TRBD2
CASSYGRTSGGNEQFF
TGTGCCAGCAGTTACGGTCGGACGTCCGGGGGGAATGAGCAGTTCTTC
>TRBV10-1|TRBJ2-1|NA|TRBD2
CASSLAGAIDEQFF
TGCGCCAGCAGTCTAGCGGGAGCGATTGATGAGCAGTTCTTC
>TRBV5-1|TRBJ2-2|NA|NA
CASSFRGTGELFF
TGCGCCAGCAGCTTCCGGGGCACCGGGGAGCTGTTTTTT
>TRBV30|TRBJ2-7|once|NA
CAWSPQGDEAEQYF
TGTGCCTGGAGCCCACAGGGAGATGAGGCCGAGCAGTACTTC
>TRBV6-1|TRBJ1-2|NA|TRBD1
CASSVSGQGAGYGYTF
TGTGCCAGCAGTGTCTCGGGACAGGGGGCTGGGTATGGCTACACCTTC
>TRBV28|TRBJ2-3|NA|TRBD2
CASSPRLAGYTDTQYF
TGTGCCAGCAGTCCGAGACTAGCGGGATACACAGATACGCAGTATTTT
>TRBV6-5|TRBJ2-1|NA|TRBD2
CASSYSRGRAHEQFF
TGTGCCAGCAGTTACTCCCGCGGGAGGGCCCATGAGCAGTTCTTC
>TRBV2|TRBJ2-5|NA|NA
CASSVSPQGAQYF
TGTGCCAGCAGTGTATCACCCCAAGGGGCCCAGTACTTC
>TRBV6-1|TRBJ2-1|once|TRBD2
CASSVPELADLYNEQFF
TGTGCCAGCAGTGTACCCGAACTAGCGGACCTTTACAATGAGCAGTTCTTC
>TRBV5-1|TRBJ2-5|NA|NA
CASSLPGEETQYF
TGCGCCAGCAGCCTACCCGGGGAAGAGACCCAGTACTTC
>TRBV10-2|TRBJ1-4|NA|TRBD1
CASSVLGQGNEKLFF
TGCGCCAGCAGTGTCCTGGGACAGGGGAATGAAAAACTGTTTTTT
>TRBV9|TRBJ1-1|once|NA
CASSVGPGMNTEAFF
TGTGCCAGCAGCGTAGGCCCAGGGATGAACACTGAAGCTTTCTTT
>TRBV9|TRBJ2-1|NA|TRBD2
CASSPGTSGYNEQFF
TGTGCCAGCAGCCCAGGGACTAGCGGTTACAATGAGCAGTTCTTC
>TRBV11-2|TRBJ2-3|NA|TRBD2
CASMPGLATDTQYF
TGTGCCAGCATGCCGGGACTAGCCACAGATACGCAGTATTTT
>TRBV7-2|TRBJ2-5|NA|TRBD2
CASSLEGGGRSETQYF
TGTGCCAGCAGCTTAGAGGGCGGGGGAAGGAGTGAGACCCAGTACTTC
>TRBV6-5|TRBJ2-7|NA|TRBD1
CASRRPRDRGYEQYF
TGTGCCAGCAGACGACCTCGGGACAGGGGCTACGAGCAGTACTTC
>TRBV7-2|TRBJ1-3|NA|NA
CASSSIQGWSGNTIYF
TGTGCCAGCAGCTCCATACAGGGTTGGTCGGGAAACACCATATATTTT
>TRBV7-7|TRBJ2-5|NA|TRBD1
CASSLGGQGTETQYF
TGTGCCAGCAGCTTAGGGGGACAGGGGACAGAGACCCAGTACTTC
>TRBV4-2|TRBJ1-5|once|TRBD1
CASSQDPTGYSNQPQHF
TGTGCCAGCAGCCAAGACCCGACAGGGTATAGCAATCAGCCCCAGCATTTT
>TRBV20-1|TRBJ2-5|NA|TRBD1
CSARDRETQYF
TGCAGTGCTAGGGACAGGGAGACCCAGTACTTC
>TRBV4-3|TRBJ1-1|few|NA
CASSQVENTEAFF
TGCGCCAGCAGCCAAGTAGAGAACACTGAAGCTTTCTTT
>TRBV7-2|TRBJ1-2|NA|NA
CASSVGGVWGYTF
TGTGCCAGCAGCGTAGGAGGTGTCTGGGGCTACACCTTC
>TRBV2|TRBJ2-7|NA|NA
CASGAYEQYF
TGTGCCAGTGGAGCCTACGAGCAGTACTTC
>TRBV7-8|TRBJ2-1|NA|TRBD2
CASSLAGGNYNEQFF
TGTGCCAGCAGCTTAGCGGGAGGGAACTACAATGAGCAGTTCTTC
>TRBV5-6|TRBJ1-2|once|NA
CASSVSDGYTF
TGTGCCAGCAGCGTCTCTGATGGCTACACCTTC
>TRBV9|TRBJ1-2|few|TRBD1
CASKMTGNNYGYPF
TGTGCCAGCAAAATGACAGGGAATAACTATGGCTACCCCTTC
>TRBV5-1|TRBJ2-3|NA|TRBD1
CASSLGTGGANTQYF
TGCGCCAGCAGCTTGGGGACAGGGGGCGCGAATACGCAGTATTTT
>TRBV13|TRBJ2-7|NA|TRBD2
CASSPLAGALYEQYF
TGTGCCAGCAGCCCACTAGCGGGAGCCCTCTACGAGCAGTACTTC
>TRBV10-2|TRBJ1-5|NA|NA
CASSDAENQPQHF
TGCGCCAGCAGTGATGCGGAGAATCAGCCCCAGCATTTT
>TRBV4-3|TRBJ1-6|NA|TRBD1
CASSQVAGGDSPLHF
TGCGCCAGCAGCCAAGTAGCAGGGGGCGATTCACCCCTCCACTTT
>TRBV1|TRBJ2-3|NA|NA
CTSSHRPDSFLRGGTTDTQYF
TGCACCAGCAGCCACCGCCCGGACAGCTTTCTGCGGGGGGGGACCACAGATACGCAGTATTTT
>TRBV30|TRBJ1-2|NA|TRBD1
CAWSDQGVDGYTF
TGTGCCTGGAGTGACCAGGGGGTCGATGGCTACACCTTC
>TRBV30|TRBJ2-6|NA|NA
CAWRGLRFSGADVLTF
TGTGCCTGGAGGGGTCTTAGGTTCTCTGGGGCCGACGTCCTGACTTTC
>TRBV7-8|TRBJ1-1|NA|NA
CASSLGQNTEAFF
TGTGCCAGCAGCTTAGGGCAGAACACTGAAGCTTTCTTT
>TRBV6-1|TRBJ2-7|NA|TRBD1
CASRRTGLDEQYF
TGTGCCAGCAGGCGGACAGGGCTCGACGAGCAGTACTTC
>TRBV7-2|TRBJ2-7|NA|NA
CASSLIARVSGGLYEQYF
TGTGCCAGCAGCTTAATTGCCCGTGTGTCCGGCGGCCTCTACGAGCAGTACTTC
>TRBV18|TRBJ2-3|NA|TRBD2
CASSRSSGRIADTQYF
TGTGCCAGCTCACGCTCTAGCGGGAGAATAGCAGATACGCAGTATTTT
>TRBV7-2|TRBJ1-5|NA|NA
CASSSLRNQPQHF
TGTGCCAGCAGCTCCTTGAGGAATCAGCCCCAGCATTTT
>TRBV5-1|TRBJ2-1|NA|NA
CASSLGLNNEQFF
TGCGCCAGCAGCTTGGGGCTGAACAATGAGCAGTTCTTC
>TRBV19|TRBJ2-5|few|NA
CASSIARVETQYF
TGTGCCAGTAGTATAGCCAGGGTGGAGACCCAGTACTTC
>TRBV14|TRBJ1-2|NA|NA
CASSQVSDRFFGYTF
TGTGCCAGCAGCCAAGTAAGCGACAGGTTTTTCGGCTACACCTTC
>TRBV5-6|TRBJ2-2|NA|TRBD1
CASSLAIRGHNAGELFF
TGTGCCAGCAGCTTGGCCATCAGGGGGCATAATGCCGGGGAGCTGTTTTTT
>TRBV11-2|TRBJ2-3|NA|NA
CASSLGGGTDTQYF
TGTGCCAGCAGCTTAGGAGGGGGTACAGATACGCAGTATTTT
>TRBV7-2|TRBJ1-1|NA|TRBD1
CASSSGQGPFF
TGTGCCAGCAGCTCGGGACAGGGCCCTTTCTTT
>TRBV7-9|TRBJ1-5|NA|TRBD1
CASSAGTGYNQPQHF
TGTGCCAGCAGCGCCGGGACAGGATACAATCAGCCCCAGCATTTT
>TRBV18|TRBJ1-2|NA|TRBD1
CASSGQDNYGYTF
TGTGCCAGCTCAGGACAGGACAACTATGGCTACACCTTC
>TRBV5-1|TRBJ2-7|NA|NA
CASSLLGGTGYEQYF
TGCGCCAGCAGCTTGCTCGGGGGAACGGGTTACGAGCAGTACTTC
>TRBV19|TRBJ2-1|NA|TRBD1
CASSDSDRGPYNEQFF
TGTGCCAGTAGCGACTCCGACAGGGGGCCCTACAATGAGCAGTTCTTC
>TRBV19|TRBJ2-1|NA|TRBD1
CASSLAGGRNSYNEQFF
TGTGCCAGTAGTCTTGCAGGGGGACGTAATTCCTACAATGAGCAGTTCTTC
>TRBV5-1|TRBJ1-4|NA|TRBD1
CASSRKTGASIANEKLFF
TGCGCCAGTAGTCGGAAGACAGGGGCGTCTATCGCTAATGAAAAACTGTTTTTT
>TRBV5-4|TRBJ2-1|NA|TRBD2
CASSFPRVAGAEQFF
TGTGCCAGCAGCTTCCCCCGGGTAGCGGGGGCTGAGCAGTTCTTC
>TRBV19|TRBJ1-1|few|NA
CASSIDLGQRQRGAFF
TGTGCCAGTAGTATAGATCTGGGGCAGCGACAAAGGGGGGCTTTCTTT
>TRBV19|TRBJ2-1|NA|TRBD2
CASSILLSGGPLSSYNEQFF
TGTGCCAGTAGTATACTACTTAGCGGGGGGCCTCTGAGCTCCTACAATGAGCAGTTCTTC